This T cell receptor (beta chain) was obtained from a study of beta chain features in type 1 diabetes. General study findings and limits: When Type 1 diabetes patients were examined, their TCRB CDR3s proved moderately but significantly shorter in all four CD4+ subsets.

A word on this clone: What it recognizes is unknown.

The CDR3 is 13 residues long. Trimming took 0 bases from V and 5 from J, leaving 9 bases between them. Germline CDR1 SGHRS, CDR2 YFSETQ. Of the isolated RNA, all was reverse transcribed, and so the sequenced material was expressed TCRB transcripts. The repertoire was sequenced with immunoSEQ multiplex PCR; TCRdb's copy has only in-frame clones and lacks some. The data show more than 250,000 clones, with around 24% seen just once and around 0.013% held by the top ten. Input material: naive CD4+ T cells from blood. This sequence was found in a woman aged 25-40 years with type 1 diabetes. The V gene is TRBV5-1, the J gene TRBJ2-7; D may be TRBD2 (5 bases). The CDR3 region is CASSLVAEDEQYF. The DNA for the CDR3 is TGCGCCAGCAGCTTGGTTGCGGAGGACGAGCAGTACTTC.